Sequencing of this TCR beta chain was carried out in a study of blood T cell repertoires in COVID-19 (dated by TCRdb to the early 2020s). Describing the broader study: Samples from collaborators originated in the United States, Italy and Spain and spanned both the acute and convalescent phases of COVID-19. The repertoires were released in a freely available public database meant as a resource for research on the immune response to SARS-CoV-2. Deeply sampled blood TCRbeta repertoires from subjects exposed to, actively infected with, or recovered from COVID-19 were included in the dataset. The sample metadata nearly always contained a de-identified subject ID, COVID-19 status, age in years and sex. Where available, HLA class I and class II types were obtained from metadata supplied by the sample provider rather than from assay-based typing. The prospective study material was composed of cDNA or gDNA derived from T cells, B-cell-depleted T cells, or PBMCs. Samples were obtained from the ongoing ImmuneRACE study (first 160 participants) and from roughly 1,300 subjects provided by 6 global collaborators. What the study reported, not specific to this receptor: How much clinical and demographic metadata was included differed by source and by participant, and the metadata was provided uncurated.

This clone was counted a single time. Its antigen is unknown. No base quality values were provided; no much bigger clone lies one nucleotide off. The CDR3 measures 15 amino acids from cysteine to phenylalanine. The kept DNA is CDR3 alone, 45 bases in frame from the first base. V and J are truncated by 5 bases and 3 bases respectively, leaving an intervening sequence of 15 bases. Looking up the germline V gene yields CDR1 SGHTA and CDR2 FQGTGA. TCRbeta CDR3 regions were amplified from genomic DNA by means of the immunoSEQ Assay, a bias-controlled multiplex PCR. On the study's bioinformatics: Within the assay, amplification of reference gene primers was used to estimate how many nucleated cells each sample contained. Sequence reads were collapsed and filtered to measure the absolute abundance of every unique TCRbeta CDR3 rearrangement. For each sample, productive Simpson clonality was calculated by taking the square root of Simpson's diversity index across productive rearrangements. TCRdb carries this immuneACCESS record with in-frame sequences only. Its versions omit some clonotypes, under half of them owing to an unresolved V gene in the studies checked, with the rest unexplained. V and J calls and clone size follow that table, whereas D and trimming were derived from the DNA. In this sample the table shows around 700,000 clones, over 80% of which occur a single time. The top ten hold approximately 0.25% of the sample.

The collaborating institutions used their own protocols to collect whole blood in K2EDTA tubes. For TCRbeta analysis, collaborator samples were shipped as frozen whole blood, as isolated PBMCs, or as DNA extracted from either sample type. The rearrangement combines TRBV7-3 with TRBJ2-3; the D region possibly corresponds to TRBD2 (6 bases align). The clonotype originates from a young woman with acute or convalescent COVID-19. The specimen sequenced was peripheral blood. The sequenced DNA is TGTGCCAGCAGCCCAGTGCGGGGAGCTACAGATACGCAGTATTTT. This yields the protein CASSPVRGATDTQYF.